This paragraph reports one T cell receptor beta chain. Its antigen is undetermined. The junction differs from germline at one of its ends, possibly a read error. These data belong to a study of tumor-infiltrating lymphocytes in primary liver carcinoma. Study background: Male and female patients aged 30 to 69 years made up the cohort. Measuring about 4 to 10 cm across, the tumors were staged as T1-T3 N0M0.

Germline DNA was also extracted, and blood RNA was taken from unsorted whole blood. There were only treatment-naive patients, all with chronic HBV infection. Notes on the study in general: Blood's top-250-clone fraction was significantly lower than that of tumors (p = 0.039).

A constant-region primer served to make TCR beta cDNA from about 500 ng total RNA. A slightly modified ARM-PCR protocol with three nested multiplex PCR rounds produced these TCR beta libraries. TCRdb analysed the multiplex PCR reads with MiXCR anew, one entry per CDR3 protein. The repertoire holds fewer than 350,000 distinct CDR3 sequences, with 65% as singletons. The origin of this receptor is a man aged 35-49 years with primary liver carcinoma and hepatitis B virus infection. The sample comprised peripheral blood.

CDR3 sequence reads: CASNHTRGLSNQPHHF. The CDR3 DNA follows: TGTGCCAGCAACCATACCAGGGGGCTTAGCAATCAGCCCCATCATTTT. The chain has TRBV5-6 and TRBJ1-5; TRBD1 matches 8 bases. CDR1 and CDR2 from the germline V gene are SGHDT and YYEEEE. There are 16 residues in the CDR3.